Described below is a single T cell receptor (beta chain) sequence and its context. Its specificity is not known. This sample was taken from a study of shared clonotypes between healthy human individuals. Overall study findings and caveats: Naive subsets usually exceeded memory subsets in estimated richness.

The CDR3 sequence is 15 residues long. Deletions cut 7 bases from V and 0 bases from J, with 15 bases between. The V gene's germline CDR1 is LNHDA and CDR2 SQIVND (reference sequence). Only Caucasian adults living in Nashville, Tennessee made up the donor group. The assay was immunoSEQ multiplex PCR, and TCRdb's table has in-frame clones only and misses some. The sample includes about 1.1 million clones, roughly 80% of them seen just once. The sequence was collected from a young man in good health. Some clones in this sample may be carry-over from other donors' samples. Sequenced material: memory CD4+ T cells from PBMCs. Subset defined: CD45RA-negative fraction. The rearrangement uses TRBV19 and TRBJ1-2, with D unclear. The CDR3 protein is CASTIGDISNYGYTF. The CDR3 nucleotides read TGTGCCAGTACCATTGGGGATATTTCTAACTATGGCTACACCTTC.